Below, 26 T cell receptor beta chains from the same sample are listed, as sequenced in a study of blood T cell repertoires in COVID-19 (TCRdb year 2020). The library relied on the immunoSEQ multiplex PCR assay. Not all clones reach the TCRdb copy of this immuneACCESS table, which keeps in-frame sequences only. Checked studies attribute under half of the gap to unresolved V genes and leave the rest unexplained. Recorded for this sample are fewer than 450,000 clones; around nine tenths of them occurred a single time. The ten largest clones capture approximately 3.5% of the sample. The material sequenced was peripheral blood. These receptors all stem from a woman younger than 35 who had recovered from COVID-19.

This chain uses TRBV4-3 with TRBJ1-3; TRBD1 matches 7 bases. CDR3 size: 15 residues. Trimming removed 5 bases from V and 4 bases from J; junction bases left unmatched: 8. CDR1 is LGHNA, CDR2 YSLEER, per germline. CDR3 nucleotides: TGCGCCAGCAGCTTTAGACAGGGTAACGGAAACACCATATATTTT. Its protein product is CASSFRQGNGNTIYF.

The CDR3 loop reads CASSRRADFNEQFF. The CDR3 DNA sequence: TGTGCCAGTAGTCGTCGGGCGGACTTCAATGAGCAGTTCTTC. This chain connects TRBV19 to TRBJ2-1, with D perhaps TRBD2 (5 bases). V lost 5 bases, J lost 6 bases, and 14 bases lay in between. CDR1 is LNHDA, CDR2 SQIVND, per germline (reference sequence). The length of the CDR3 is 14 residues.

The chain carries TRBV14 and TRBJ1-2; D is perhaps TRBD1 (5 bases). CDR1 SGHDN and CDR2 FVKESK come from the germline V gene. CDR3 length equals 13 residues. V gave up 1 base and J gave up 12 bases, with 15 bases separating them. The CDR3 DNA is TGTGCCAGCAGCCAAGGTCAGGGCCTCCTGAACACCTTC. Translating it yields CASSQGQGLLNTF.

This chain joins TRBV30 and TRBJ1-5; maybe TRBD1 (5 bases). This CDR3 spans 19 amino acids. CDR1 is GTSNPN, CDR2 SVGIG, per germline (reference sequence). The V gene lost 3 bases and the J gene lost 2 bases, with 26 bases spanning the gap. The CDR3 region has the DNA TGTGCCTGGAGCCATAAACGGGGCAGGGAGGAGTTCGGCAATCAGCCCCAGCATTTT. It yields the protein CAWSHKRGREEFGNQPQHF.

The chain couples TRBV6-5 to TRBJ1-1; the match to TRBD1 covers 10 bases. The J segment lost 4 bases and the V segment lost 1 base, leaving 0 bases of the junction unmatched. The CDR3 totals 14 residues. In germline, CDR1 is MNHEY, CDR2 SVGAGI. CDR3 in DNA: TGTGCCAGCAGTTACTGGACAGGGGGCACTGAAGCTTTCTTT. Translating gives CASSYWTGGTEAFF.

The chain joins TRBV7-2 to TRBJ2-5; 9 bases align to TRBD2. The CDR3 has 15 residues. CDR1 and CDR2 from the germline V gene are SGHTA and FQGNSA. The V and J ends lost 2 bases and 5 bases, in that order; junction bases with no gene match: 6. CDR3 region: CASSLSSGSPETQYF. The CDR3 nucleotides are TGTGCCAGCAGCTTAAGTAGCGGGAGCCCCGAGACCCAGTACTTC.

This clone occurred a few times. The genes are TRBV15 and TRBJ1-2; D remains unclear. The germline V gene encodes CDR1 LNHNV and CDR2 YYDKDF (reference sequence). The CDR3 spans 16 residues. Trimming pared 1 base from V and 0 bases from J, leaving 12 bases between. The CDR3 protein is CATSRANLPPNYGYTF. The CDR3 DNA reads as TGTGCCACCAGCAGAGCTAACCTCCCCCCTAACTATGGCTACACCTTC.

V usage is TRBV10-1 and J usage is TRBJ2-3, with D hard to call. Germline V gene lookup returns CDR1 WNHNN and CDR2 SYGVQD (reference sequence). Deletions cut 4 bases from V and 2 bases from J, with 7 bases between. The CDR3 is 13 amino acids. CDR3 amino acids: CASSGRFTDTQYF. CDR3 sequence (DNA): TGCGCCAGCAGTGGCAGGTTCACAGATACGCAGTATTTT.

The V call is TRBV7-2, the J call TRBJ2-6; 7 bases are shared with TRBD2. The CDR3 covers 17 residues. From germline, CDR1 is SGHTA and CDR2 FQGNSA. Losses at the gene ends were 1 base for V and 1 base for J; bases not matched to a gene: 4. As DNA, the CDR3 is TGTGCCAGCAGCTTAGTTTGGGGGGGTTCTGGGGCCAACGTCCTGACTTTC. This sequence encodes CASSLVWGGSGANVLTF.

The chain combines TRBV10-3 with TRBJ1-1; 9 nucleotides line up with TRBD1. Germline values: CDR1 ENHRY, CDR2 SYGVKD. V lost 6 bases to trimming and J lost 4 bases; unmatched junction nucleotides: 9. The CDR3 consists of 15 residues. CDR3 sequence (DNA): TGTGCCATCAGGGGGGGAGGACAGGGGACCACTGAAGCTTTCTTT. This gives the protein CAIRGGGQGTTEAFF.

The CDR3, as DNA: TGTGCCAGTAGTATCACAGGGGGCGATTCTAATGAAAAACTGTTTTTT. Translation: CASSITGGDSNEKLFF. The chain combines TRBV19 with TRBJ1-4, with 9 positions matching TRBD1. Germline CDR1 reads LNHDA; CDR2 reads SQIVND (reference sequence). The CDR3 has 16 amino acids. V lost 3 bases and J lost 3; bases outside the gene matches: 5. Using reference TRBV19 and TRBJ1-4 for the parts outside the CDR3, the full variable domain is DGGITQSPKYLFRKEGQNVTLSCEQNLNHDAMYWYRQDPGQGLRLIYYSQIVNDFQKGDIAEGYSVSREKKESFPLTVTSAQKNPTAFYLCASSITGGDSNEKLFFGSGTQLSVL.

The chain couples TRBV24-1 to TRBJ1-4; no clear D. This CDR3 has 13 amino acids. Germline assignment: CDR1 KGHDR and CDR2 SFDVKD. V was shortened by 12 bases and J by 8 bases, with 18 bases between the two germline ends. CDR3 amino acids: CAGSRIAAEKLFF. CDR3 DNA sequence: TGTGCCGGAAGTCGAATCGCGGCGGAAAAACTGTTTTTT.

The CDR3 sequence: CASSPGPASTDTQYF. DNA for the CDR3: TGTGCCAGCAGCCCTGGGCCGGCTAGCACAGATACGCAGTATTTT. The rearrangement joins TRBV5-4 to TRBJ2-3; D is unresolved. Between the trimmed V and J ends, which lost 4 bases and 0 bases, there was a span of 12 bases. CDR1 SGHNT and CDR2 YYREEE come from the germline V gene (reference sequence). The CDR3 totals 15 residues.

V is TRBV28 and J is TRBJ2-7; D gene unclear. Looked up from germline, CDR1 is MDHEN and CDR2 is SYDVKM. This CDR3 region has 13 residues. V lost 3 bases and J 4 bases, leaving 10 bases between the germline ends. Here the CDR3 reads CASSLGRSYEQYV. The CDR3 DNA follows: TGTGCCAGCAGTTTGGGCAGATCTTACGAGCAGTACGTC.

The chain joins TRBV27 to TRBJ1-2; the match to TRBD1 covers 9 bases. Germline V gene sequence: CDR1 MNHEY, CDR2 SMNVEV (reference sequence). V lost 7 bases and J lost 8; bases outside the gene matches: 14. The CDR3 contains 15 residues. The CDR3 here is CASTTLTQGARGYTF. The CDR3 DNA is TGTGCCAGCACCACTTTGACACAGGGGGCGCGAGGCTACACCTTC.

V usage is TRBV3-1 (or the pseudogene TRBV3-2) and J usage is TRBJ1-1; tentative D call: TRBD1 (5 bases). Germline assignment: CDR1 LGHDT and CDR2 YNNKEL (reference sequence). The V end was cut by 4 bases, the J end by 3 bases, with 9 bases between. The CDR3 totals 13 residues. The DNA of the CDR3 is TGTGCCAGCAGCCCCTGGGGGGACACTGAAGCTTTCTTT. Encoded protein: CASSPWGDTEAFF.

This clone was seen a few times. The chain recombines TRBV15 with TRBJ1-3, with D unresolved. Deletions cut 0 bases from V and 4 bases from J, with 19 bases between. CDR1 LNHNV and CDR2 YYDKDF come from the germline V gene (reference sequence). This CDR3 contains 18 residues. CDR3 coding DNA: TGTGCCACCAGCAGAGATCGTCAAGAGGGAAGGTACGGAAACACCATATATTTT. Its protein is CATSRDRQEGRYGNTIYF.

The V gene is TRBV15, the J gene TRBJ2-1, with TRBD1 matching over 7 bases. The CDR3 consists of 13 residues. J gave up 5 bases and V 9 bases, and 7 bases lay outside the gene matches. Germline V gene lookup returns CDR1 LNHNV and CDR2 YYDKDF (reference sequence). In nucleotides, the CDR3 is TGTGCCACAACACAGGGGTTAAACAATGAGCAGTTCTTC. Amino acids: CATTQGLNNEQFF.

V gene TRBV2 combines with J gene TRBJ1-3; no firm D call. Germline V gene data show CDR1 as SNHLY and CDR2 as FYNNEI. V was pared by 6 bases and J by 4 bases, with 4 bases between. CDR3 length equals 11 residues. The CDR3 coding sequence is TGTGCCAGCAGCCAAGGAAACACCATATATTTT. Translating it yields CASSQGNTIYF.

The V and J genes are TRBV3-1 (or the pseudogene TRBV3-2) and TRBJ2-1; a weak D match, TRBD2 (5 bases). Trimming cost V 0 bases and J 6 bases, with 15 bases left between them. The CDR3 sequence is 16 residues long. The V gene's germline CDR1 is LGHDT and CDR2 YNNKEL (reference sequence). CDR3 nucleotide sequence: TGTGCCAGCAGCCAAGATATTGGGGAGCGTGTCAATGAGCAGTTCTTC. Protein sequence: CASSQDIGERVNEQFF.

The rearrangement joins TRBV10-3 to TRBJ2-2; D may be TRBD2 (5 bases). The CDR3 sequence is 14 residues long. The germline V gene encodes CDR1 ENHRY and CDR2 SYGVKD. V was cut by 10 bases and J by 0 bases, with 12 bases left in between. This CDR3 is CASRRQPNTGELFF. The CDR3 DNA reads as TGTGCCAGCCGGAGGCAGCCGAACACCGGGGAGCTGTTTTTT.

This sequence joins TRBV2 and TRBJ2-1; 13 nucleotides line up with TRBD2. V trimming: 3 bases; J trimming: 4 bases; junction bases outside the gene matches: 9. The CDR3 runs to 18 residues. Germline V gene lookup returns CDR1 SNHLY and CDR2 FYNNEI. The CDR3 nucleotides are TGTGCCAGCAGTGATGGGACTAGCGGGACCGCTATATACAATGAGCAGTTCTTC. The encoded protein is CASSDGTSGTAIYNEQFF.

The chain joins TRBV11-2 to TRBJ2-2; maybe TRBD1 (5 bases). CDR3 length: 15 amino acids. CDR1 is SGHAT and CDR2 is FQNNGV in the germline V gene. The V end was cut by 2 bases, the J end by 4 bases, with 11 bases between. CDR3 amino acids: CASSLQPGPTGELFF. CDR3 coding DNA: TGTGCCAGCAGCTTACAGCCAGGGCCCACCGGGGAGCTGTTTTTT.

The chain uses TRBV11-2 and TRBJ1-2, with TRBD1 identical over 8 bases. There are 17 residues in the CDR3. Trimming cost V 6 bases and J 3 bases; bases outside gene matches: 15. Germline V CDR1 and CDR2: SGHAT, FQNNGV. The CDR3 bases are TGTGCCAGCAGACCCGACAGGGGAAAGGAACTTTACTATGGCTACACCTTC. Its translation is CASRPDRGKELYYGYTF.

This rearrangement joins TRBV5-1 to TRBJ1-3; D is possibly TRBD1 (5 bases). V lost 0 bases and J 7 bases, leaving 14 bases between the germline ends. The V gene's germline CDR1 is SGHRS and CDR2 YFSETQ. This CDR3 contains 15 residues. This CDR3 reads CASSLGAGVSNTIYF. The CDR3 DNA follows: TGCGCCAGCAGCTTGGGCGCGGGGGTTAGCAACACCATATATTTT. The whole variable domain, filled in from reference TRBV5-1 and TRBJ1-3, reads KAGVTQTPRYLIKTRGQQVTLSCSPISGHRSVSWYQQTPGQGLQFLFEYFSETQRNKGNFPGRFSGRQFSNSRSEMNVSTLELGDSALYLCASSLGAGVSNTIYFGEGSWLTVV.

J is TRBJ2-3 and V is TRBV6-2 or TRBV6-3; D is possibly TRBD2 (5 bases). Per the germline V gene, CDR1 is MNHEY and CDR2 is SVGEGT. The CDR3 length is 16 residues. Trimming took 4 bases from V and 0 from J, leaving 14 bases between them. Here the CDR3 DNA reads TGTGCCAGCAGTTCCTACTCGGGGTCCAGCACAGATACGCAGTATTTT. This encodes CASSSYSGSSTDTQYF.